This TCR beta chain was sequenced for a study of blood T cells in healthy people across ages. Through a sample-barcoded 5' primer and a J-beta primer mix, a second PCR was run for roughly 7 to 11 cycles. One entry per CDR3 protein, called by TCRdb with MiXCR from the 5' RACE reads. The data show more than 650,000 distinct CDR3 sequences, 25% to 30% seen once. Trimming removed 3 bases from V and 4 bases from J, with 24 bases in between. This CDR3 region has 19 residues. CDR1 is LNHDA and CDR2 is SQIVND in the germline V gene (reference sequence). The sample also formed part of further work on T cells of mothers and their children.

The genes are TRBV19 and TRBJ2-2; a weak D match, TRBD1 (5 bases). This clonotype was obtained from a boy between 10 and 17 years old in good health. Sequenced sample: blood. As DNA, the CDR3 is TGTGCCAGTAGTATCGTAAATCCAGGGTTGGCCCCGAGCACCGGGGAGCTGTTTTTT. It encodes CASSIVNPGLAPSTGELFF.